Listed below are T cell receptor beta chains from one sample, sequenced in a study of cytomegalovirus exposure and HLA in healthy donors. The method was immunoSEQ multiplex PCR; TCRdb's version includes in-frame clones alone and lacks a portion of them. The data hold under 300,000 clones, with 75% to 90% observed a single time. Sequenced sample: PBMCs. Source of these receptors: a woman in her thirties in good health and CMV-seropositive. Both conserved end residues are part of each CDR3. A D gene is named only where the DNA matches it firmly. Some rows mark clone size as missing; the rest say once, few, many or name a class of expanded clone.

V	J	D	size	CDR3	DNA
TRBV19	TRBJ2-7	TRBD2	-	CASSISLAGDYEQYF	TGTGCCAGTAGTATTTCCCTAGCGGGGGACTACGAGCAGTACTTC
TRBV27	TRBJ1-1	-	-	CASSLSPKNTEAFF	TGTGCCAGCAGTTTATCTCCAAAAAACACTGAAGCTTTCTTT
TRBV5-1	TRBJ2-2	TRBD2	-	CASSLIGTSANTGELFF	TGCGCCAGCAGCTTGATAGGGACTAGCGCGAACACCGGGGAGCTGTTTTTT
TRBV5-1	TRBJ1-3	-	-	CASHDSVYGNTIYF	TGCGCCAGCCACGACAGCGTCTATGGAAACACCATATATTTT
TRBV6-5	TRBJ2-5	-	-	CASRPFSGGETQYF	TGTGCCAGCAGGCCATTCAGCGGCGGGGAGACCCAGTACTTC
TRBV9	TRBJ2-2	-	-	CASSDPGHLGLRELFF	TGTGCCAGCAGCGACCCGGGACATTTGGGATTGAGGGAGCTGTTTTTT
TRBV5-6	TRBJ1-2	TRBD1	-	CASSSTGGASFGYTF	TGTGCCAGCAGCTCCACAGGGGGCGCGTCCTTTGGCTACACCTTC
TRBV19	TRBJ1-1	TRBD1	-	CASIGLGTENTEAFF	TGTGCCAGTATTGGATTGGGGACAGAGAACACTGAAGCTTTCTTT
TRBV9	TRBJ2-3	TRBD2	-	CASSARTSSDTQYF	TGTGCCAGCAGCGCCCGGACTAGCTCAGATACGCAGTATTTT
TRBV14	TRBJ2-7	TRBD1	-	CASSQFSDRAWEQYF	TGTGCCAGCAGCCAATTTTCGGACAGGGCCTGGGAGCAGTACTTC
TRBV11-2	TRBJ1-2	-	-	CASSFNGNYGYTF	TGTGCCAGCAGCTTTAACGGGAACTATGGCTACACCTTC
TRBV29-1	TRBJ2-3	TRBD2	-	CSFRGGPDTQYF	TGCAGCTTCCGCGGGGGGCCAGATACGCAGTATTTT
TRBV5-1	TRBJ1-3	-	once	CASSLRPGSRGNTIYF	TGCGCCAGCAGCTTGCGGCCAGGGTCAAGAGGAAACACCATATATTTT
TRBV7-9	TRBJ1-2	-	-	CASSLGQNGYTF	TGTGCCAGCAGCTTAGGGCAGAATGGCTACACCTTC